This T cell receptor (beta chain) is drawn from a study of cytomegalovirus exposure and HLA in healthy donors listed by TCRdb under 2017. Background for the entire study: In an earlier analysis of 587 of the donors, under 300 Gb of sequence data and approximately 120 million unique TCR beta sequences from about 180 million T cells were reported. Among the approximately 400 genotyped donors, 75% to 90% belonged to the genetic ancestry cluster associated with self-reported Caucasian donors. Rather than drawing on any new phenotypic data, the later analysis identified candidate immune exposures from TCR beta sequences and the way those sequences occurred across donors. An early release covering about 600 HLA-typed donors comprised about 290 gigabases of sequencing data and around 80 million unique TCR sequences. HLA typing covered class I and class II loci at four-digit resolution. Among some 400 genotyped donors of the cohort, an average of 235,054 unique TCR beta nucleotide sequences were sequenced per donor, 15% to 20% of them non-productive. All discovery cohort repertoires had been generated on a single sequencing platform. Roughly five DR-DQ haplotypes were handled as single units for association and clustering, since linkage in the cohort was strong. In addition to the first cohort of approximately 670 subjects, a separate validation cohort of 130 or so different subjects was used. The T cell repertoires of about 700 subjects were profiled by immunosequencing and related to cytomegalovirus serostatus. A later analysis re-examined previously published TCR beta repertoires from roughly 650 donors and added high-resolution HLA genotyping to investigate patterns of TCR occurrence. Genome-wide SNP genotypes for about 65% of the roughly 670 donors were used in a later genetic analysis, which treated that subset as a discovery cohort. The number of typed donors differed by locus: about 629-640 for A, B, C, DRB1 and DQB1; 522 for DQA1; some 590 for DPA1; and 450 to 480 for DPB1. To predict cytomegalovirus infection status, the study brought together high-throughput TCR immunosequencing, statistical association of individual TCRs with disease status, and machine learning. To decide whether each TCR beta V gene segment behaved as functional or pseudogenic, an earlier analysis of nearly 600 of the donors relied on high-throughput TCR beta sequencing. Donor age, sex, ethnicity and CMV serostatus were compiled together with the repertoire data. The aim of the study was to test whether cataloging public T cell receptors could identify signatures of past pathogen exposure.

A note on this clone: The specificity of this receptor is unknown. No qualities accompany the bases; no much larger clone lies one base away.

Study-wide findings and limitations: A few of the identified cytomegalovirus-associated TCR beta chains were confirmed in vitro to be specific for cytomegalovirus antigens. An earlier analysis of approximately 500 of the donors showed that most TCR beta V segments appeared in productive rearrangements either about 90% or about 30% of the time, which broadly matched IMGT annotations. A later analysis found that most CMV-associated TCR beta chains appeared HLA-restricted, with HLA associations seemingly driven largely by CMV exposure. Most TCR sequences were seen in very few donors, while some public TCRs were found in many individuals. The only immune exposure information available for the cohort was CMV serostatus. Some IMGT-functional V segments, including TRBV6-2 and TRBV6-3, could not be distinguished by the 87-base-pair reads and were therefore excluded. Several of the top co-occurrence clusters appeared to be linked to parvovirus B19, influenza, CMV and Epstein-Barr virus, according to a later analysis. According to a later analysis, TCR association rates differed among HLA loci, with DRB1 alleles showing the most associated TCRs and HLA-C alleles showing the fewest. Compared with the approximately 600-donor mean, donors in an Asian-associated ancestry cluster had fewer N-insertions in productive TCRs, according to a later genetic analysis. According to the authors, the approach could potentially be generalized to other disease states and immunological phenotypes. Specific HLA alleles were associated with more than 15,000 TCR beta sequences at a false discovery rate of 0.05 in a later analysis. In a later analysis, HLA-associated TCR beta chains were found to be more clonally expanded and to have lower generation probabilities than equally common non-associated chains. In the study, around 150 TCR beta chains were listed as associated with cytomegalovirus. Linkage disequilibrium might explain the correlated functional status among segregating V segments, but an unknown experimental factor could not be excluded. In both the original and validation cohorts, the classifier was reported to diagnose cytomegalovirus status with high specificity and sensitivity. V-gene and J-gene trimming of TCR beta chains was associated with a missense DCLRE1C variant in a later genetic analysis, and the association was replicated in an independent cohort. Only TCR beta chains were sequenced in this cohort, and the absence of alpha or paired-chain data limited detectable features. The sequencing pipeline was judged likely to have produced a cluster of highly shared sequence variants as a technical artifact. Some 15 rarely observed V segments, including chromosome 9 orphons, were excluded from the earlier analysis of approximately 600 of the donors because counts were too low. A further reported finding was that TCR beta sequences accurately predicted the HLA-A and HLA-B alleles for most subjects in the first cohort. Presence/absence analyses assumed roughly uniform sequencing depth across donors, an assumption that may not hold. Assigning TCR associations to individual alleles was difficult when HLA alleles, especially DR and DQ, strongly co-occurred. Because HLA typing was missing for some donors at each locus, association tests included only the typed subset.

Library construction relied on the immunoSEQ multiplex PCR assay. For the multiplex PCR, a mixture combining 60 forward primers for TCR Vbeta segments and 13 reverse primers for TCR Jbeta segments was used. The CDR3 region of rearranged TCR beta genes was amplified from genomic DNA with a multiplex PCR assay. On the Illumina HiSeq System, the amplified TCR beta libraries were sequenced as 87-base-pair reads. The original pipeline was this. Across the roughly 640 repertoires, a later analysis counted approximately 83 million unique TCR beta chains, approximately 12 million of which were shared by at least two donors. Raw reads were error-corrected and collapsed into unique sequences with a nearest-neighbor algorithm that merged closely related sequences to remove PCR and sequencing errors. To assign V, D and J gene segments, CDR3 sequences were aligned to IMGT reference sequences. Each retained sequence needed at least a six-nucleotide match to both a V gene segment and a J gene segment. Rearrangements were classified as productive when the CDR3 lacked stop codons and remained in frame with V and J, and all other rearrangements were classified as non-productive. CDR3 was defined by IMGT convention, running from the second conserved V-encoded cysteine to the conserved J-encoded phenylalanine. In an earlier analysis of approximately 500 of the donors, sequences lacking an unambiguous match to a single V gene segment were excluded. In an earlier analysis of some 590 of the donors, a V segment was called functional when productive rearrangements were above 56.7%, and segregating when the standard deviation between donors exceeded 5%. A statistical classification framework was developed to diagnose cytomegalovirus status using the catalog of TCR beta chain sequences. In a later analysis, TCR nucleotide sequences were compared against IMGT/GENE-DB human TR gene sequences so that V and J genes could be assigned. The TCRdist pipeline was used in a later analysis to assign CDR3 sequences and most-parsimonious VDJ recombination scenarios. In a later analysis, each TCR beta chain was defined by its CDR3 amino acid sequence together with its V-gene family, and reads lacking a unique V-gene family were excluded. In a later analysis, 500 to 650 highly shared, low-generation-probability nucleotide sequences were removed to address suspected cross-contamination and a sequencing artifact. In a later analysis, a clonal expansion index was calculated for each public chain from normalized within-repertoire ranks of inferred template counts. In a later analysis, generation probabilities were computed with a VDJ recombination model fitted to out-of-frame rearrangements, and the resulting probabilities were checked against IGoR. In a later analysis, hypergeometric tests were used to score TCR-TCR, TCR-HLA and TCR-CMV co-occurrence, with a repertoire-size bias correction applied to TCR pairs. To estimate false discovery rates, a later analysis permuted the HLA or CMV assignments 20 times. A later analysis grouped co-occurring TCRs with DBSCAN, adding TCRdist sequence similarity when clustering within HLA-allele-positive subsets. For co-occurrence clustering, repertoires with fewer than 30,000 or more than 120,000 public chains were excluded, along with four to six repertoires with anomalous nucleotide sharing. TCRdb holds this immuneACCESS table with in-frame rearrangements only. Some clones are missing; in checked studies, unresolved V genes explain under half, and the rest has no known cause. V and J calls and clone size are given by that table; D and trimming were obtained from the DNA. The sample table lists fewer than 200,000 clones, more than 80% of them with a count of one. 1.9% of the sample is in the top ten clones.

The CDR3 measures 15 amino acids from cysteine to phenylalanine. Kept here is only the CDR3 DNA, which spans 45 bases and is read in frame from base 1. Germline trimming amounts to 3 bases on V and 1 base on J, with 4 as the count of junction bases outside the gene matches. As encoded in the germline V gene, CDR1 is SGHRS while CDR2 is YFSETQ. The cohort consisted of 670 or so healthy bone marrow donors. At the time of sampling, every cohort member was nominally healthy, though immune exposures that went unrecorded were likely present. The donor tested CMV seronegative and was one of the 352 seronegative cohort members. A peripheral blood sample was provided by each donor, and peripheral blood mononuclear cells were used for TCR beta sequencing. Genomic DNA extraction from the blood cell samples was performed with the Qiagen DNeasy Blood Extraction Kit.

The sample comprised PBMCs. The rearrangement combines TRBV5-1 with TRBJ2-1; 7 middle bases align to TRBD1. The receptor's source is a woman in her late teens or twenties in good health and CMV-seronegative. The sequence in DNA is TGCGCCAGCAGCTCCGACAGGGTATCCTACAATGAGCAGTTCTTC. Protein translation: CASSSDRVSYNEQFF.